This T cell receptor (beta chain) was recorded in a study of shared clonotypes between healthy human individuals. Study-wide results and limits: What naive subsets generally showed was a larger estimated richness than memory subsets showed.

Comment on this clone: Its antigen is still unknown.

The assay ran at deep level. An even split of each subset's genomic DNA across several immunoSEQ plates was performed. The assay was immunoSEQ multiplex PCR, and TCRdb's table has in-frame clones only and misses some. The sample contains roughly 2.6 million clones, 90% to 95% of which appear only once. Trimming at V came to 4 bases and at J to 8 bases, leaving 7 bases not matched to a gene. The germline V gene has CDR1 SGHDT and CDR2 YYEEEE. The CDR3 is made up of 14 amino acids. The chain recombines TRBV5-6 with TRBJ2-1; 9 nucleotides match TRBD2. This receptor was identified in a man aged 18 to 29 in good health. The material sequenced was naive CD4+ T cells sorted from blood. The subset was: CD45RA+ positively selected. As DNA, the CDR3 is TGTGCCAGCAGCATAGCGGGAGTTCGGGATGAGCAGTTCTTC. This translates into CASSIAGVRDEQFF.